This paragraph reports one TCR beta chain. Its target is unknown. V trimming: 0 bases; J trimming: 8 bases; junction bases outside the gene matches: 6. The CDR3 totals 14 residues. Germline lookup yields CDR1 DFQATT and CDR2 SNEGSKA (reference sequence). CDR3-region Arm-PCR and iRepertoire HTBI primers produced the TCR beta libraries. TCRdb re-analysed the multiplex PCR reads in MiXCR, keeping a single row per CDR3 protein. The table includes fewer than 500,000 distinct CDR3 sequences, around 16% detected once. Time point indicated: newly diagnosed GD, antithyroid drugs for less than 3 months. PBMCs provided the RNA from which the TCR library was made. This entry belongs to a study of regulatory T cells in long-lasting Graves disease. Study results and caveats: Thyroid tissue went unexamined; only peripheral blood was analyzed.

These data also featured in a second study, about T cells in Graves' hyperthyroidism and ophthalmopathy. That report notes: It was uncontrolled infection, other autoimmune disease, pregnancy or lactation that excluded patients. Diagnoses were established using clinical symptoms, serum thyroxine and TRAb, thyroid ultrasound and orbital computed tomography. Stable hyperthyroidism was separated from ophthalmopathy by a model based on 13 V-J features.

The clonotype originates from a man aged 35 to 55 with Graves disease. Source: peripheral blood mononuclear cells (PBMCs), taken at new diagnosis, from a patient treated with antithyroid drugs. The rearrangement joins TRBV20-1 to TRBJ2-3, with 9 bases identical to TRBD2. CDR3 protein: CSARDGAGGGTQYF. In DNA, the CDR3 is TGCAGTGCTAGAGATGGGGCGGGAGGGGGTACGCAGTATTTT.